The 13 T cell receptor beta chains below all came from one sample that was sequenced in a study of blood T cell repertoires in COVID-19. Sequencing used immunoSEQ multiplex PCR; TCRdb keeps in-frame clones, though not all of them. The sample contains tens of thousands of clones, 82% of which appear only once. The source material was peripheral blood. The receptors were sampled from a woman aged 60-75 years with acute or convalescent COVID-19.

This chain links TRBV9 with TRBJ1-3; 8 nucleotides match TRBD1. CDR3 length: 18 amino acids. V lost 4 bases and J lost 0; bases outside the gene matches: 12. Germline values: CDR1 SGDLS, CDR2 YYNGEE. CDR3 sequence (DNA): TGTGCCAGCAGCCGACCTTCGGGACAGGAGGGCTCTGGAAACACCATATATTTT. Its protein is CASSRPSGQEGSGNTIYF.

The chain recombines TRBV6-5 with TRBJ2-2; D might be TRBD1 (6 bases). This CDR3 is built from 14 residues. V was trimmed by 8 bases and J by 0 bases, leaving 10 bases between them. Germline loops: CDR1 MNHEY, CDR2 SVGAGI. As DNA, the CDR3 is TGTGCCAGCTACGGGACATCGAACACCGGGGAGCTGTTTTTT. Encoded protein: CASYGTSNTGELFF.

The chain is built from TRBV27 and TRBJ2-7; D perhaps matches TRBD2 (5 bases). Trimming cost V 2 bases and J 1 base, with 18 bases left between them. The CDR3 has 17 amino acids. The V gene's germline CDR1 is MNHEY and CDR2 SMNVEV (reference sequence). Here the CDR3 reads CASSLGSSGLESYEQYF. CDR3 coding DNA: TGTGCCAGCAGTTTAGGGAGCTCGGGATTAGAGTCCTACGAGCAGTACTTC.

The chain combines TRBV3-1 (or the pseudogene TRBV3-2) with TRBJ2-6; D possibly corresponds to TRBD1 (6 bases). The V and J ends lost 0 bases and 1 base respectively, with 16 bases between them. The CDR3 loop spans 19 amino acids. CDR1 is LGHDT, CDR2 YNNKEL, per germline (reference sequence). CDR3 in amino acids: CASSQDGAGDISGANVLTF. DNA of the CDR3: TGTGCCAGCAGCCAAGATGGGGCAGGGGACATTTCTGGGGCCAACGTCCTGACTTTC.

The rearrangement links TRBV27 to TRBJ1-3; no definite D call. V was clipped by 4 bases and J by 4 bases, with 14 bases between them. Germline loops: CDR1 MNHEY, CDR2 SMNVEV (reference sequence). The CDR3 is 15 residues long. The CDR3 bases are TGTGCCAGCAGTTCCCTGAATGAGTTCGGAAACACCATATATTTT. Its protein is CASSSLNEFGNTIYF.

This chain uses TRBV10-3 with TRBJ2-2; 8 nucleotides match TRBD1. The trim removed 5 bases at V and 4 bases at J, leaving 6 bases unmatched. CDR3 size: 15 residues. Germline V gene lookup returns CDR1 ENHRY and CDR2 SYGVKD. CDR3 DNA sequence: TGTGCCATCAGTCAACGGACAGGGAGCACCGGGGAGCTGTTTTTT. It codes for CAISQRTGSTGELFF.

This chain uses TRBV19 with TRBJ2-3; 16 bases match TRBD2. The CDR3 length is 17 residues. Germline V lookup: CDR1 LNHDA, CDR2 SQIVND (reference sequence). V lost 7 bases and J lost 5; bases outside the gene matches: 9. The CDR3 loop is CASMGPGTSGGVDTQYF. CDR3 sequence (DNA): TGTGCCAGTATGGGCCCTGGGACTAGCGGGGGGGTAGATACGCAGTATTTT.

This clone showed up just once. The chain joins TRBV7-2 to TRBJ2-7, with 8 bases aligning to TRBD2. With 3 bases clipped from V and 4 bases from J, the junction kept 8 bases outside the gene matches. The germline V gene encodes CDR1 SGHTA and CDR2 FQGNSA. This CDR3 is 15 amino acids long. In DNA form, the CDR3 reads TGTGCCAGCAGCTTCGCTCCGGGACTAGTTTACGAGCAGTACTTC. Amino acid sequence: CASSFAPGLVYEQYF.

The rearrangement links TRBV19 to TRBJ2-7; 9 bases line up with TRBD2. V trimming: 3 bases; J trimming: 4 bases; junction bases outside the gene matches: 7. Germline V gives CDR1 LNHDA, CDR2 SQIVND (reference sequence). The CDR3 totals 15 residues. CDR3 sequence reads: CASSIGSGGKYEQYF. For the CDR3, the DNA is TGTGCCAGTAGTATCGGTAGCGGGGGTAAATACGAGCAGTACTTC.

This clone was detected a few times. The chain couples TRBV10-2 to TRBJ1-1; 12 bases align to TRBD1. The J segment lost 6 bases and the V segment lost 2 bases, leaving 10 bases of the junction unmatched. The CDR3 contains 17 residues. Per the germline V gene, CDR1 is WSHSY and CDR2 is SAAADI. CDR3 coding DNA: TGCGCCAGCAGTGAGGCCCCGGGACAGGGGGCTGGGGCTGAAGCTTTCTTT. Protein sequence: CASSEAPGQGAGAEAFF.

The gene calls are TRBV19 and TRBJ1-5, with D possibly matching TRBD1 (5 bases). The ends were cut back, 5 bases at V and 3 bases at J, with 14 bases in the middle. This CDR3 is built from 15 residues. Germline values: CDR1 LNHDA, CDR2 SQIVND (reference sequence). CDR3 loop: CASSRNRPINQPQHF. In nucleotides, the CDR3 is TGTGCCAGTAGTCGAAACAGGCCGATCAATCAGCCCCAGCATTTT. The whole variable domain, filled in from reference TRBV19 and TRBJ1-5, reads DGGITQSPKYLFRKEGQNVTLSCEQNLNHDAMYWYRQDPGQGLRLIYYSQIVNDFQKGDIAEGYSVSREKKESFPLTVTSAQKNPTAFYLCASSRNRPINQPQHFGDGTRLSIL.

This sequence joins TRBV18 and TRBJ2-7, with 9 nucleotides matching TRBD1. V lost 6 bases and J lost 5; bases outside the gene matches: 5. Germline CDR1 reads KGHSH; CDR2 reads LQKENI. CDR3 length: 13 residues. The CDR3 sequence is CASSPDRGHEQYF. The CDR3 DNA follows: TGTGCCAGCTCCCCGGACAGGGGACACGAGCAGTACTTC.

The J gene is TRBJ2-2, the V gene TRBV7-2; perhaps TRBD1 as D (6 bases). The CDR3 runs 14 residues. Germline V lookup: CDR1 SGHTA, CDR2 FQGNSA. Deletions cut 6 bases from V and 0 bases from J, with 8 bases between. CDR3 protein: CASRGAANTGELFF. The CDR3 nucleotides are TGTGCCAGCAGGGGGGCGGCGAACACCGGGGAGCTGTTTTTT. Based on the CDR3 plus reference TRBV7-2 and TRBJ2-2, the full variable domain is GAGVSQSPSNKVTEKGKDVELRCDPISGHTALYWYRQSLGQGLEFLIYFQGNSAPDKSGLPSDRFSAERTGGSVSTLTIQRTQQEDSAVYLCASRGAANTGELFFGEGSRLTVL.